The rows below give T cell receptor beta chains drawn from one sample of a study of cytomegalovirus exposure and HLA in healthy donors. Assay: immunoSEQ multiplex PCR; the TCRdb copy retains only in-frame clones and omits some. This table holds 120,000 to 150,000 clones, roughly 76% found once. The sequenced material came from PBMCs. The receptors shown here come from a woman younger than 45 in good health and CMV-seronegative. The CDR3 runs from the conserved cysteine through the conserved F or W. D genes are given only for firm matches. A row's size may be missing; if present it is once, few, many or a size class.

TRBJ1-2 | . | TRBD1 | TRBV19 | TGTGCCAGTAGCTACAGGGGCGGCTACACCTTC | CASSYRGGYTF
TRBJ2-7 | . | . | TRBV5-5 | TGTGCCAGCACCGCGGACCCGACGGACTTTTTCAACGAGCAGTACTTC | CASTADPTDFFNEQYF
TRBJ2-7 | . | . | TRBV14 | TGTGCCAGCAGCCAGAGCGCCGAGCAGTACTTC | CASSQSAEQYF
TRBJ2-2 | once | . | TRBV29-1 | TGCAGCGTTGTGATCTCCGGAGGGCCCCGGAACACCGGGGAGCTGTTTTTT | CSVVISGGPRNTGELFF
TRBJ2-3 | . | . | TRBV19 | TGTGCCAGTACTAGTGACCTTAGCACAGATACGCAGTATTTT | CASTSDLSTDTQYF
TRBJ2-4 | . | . | TRBV12-5 | TGTGCTAGTGGTTTGGTACTAGGGGACTTGACCCACATTCAGTACTTC | CASGLVLGDLTHIQYF
TRBJ2-7 | . | TRBD1 | TRBV4-3 | TGCGCCAGCAGCCAAGCGGGACAGGGGTGGAACGAGCAGTACTTC | CASSQAGQGWNEQYF
TRBJ1-4 | . | . | TRBV19 | TGTGCCAGTAGTATTGGGGAGATTAATGAAAAACTGTTTTTT | CASSIGEINEKLFF
TRBJ1-1 | . | . | TRBV10-3 | TGTGCCATCAGTGAGTCAACGGGGGGCACTGAAGCTTTCTTT | CAISESTGGTEAFF
TRBJ1-6 | once | TRBD1 | TRBV9 | TGTGCCAGCAGCGAGGGACAGGCTAATTCACCCCTCCACTTT | CASSEGQANSPLHF
TRBJ1-2 | . | . | TRBV29-1 | TGCAGCGTTGAAGATCTCGGCAGGGTCCATGGCTACACCTTC | CSVEDLGRVHGYTF
TRBJ1-2 | . | TRBD1 | TRBV27 | TGTGCCAGCAGGCCGACGGGGACAGGGACCTACACCTTC | CASRPTGTGTYTF
TRBJ2-7 | . | TRBD2 | TRBV27 | TGTGCCAGCAGACTGGCTAGCGGGTCCTACGAGCAGTACTTC | CASRLASGSYEQYF
TRBJ2-2 | once | . | TRBV7-3 | TGTGCCAGCAGCTTCTCGGGGTCCACCGGGGAGCTGTTTTTT | CASSFSGSTGELFF
TRBJ1-4 | . | . | TRBV5-5 | TGTGCCAGCAGCTTGGACTCGGGGTCGGCCTTACGCCTAGTTTTT | CASSLDSGSALRLVF
TRBJ1-4 | . | . | TRBV25-1 | TGTGCCAGCAGTGTGGGGGCTACTAATGAAAAACTGTTTTTT | CASSVGATNEKLFF
TRBJ1-5 | . | . | TRBV19 | TGTGCCAGTACTAGATCCCCCGGGGGATCAGATCAGCCCCAGCATTTT | CASTRSPGGSDQPQHF
TRBJ2-1 | . | TRBD2 | TRBV6-6 | TGTGCCAGCAGTCGTAGCGGGGTGGAAGATGAGCAGTTCTTC | CASSRSGVEDEQFF
TRBJ1-4 | . | . | TRBV7-9 | TGTGCCAGCAGCTTAGGACAAAATAATGAAAAACTGTTTTTT | CASSLGQNNEKLFF
TRBJ2-2 | few | TRBD2 | TRBV4-1 | TGCGCCAGCAGCCAAGGGGAGGGGAGCACCGGGGAGCTGTTTTTT | CASSQGEGSTGELFF
TRBJ2-7 | . | TRBD1 | TRBV7-2 | TGTGCCAGCAGCCAGGGACAGTTTGGTGGAGGTTTCGAGCAGTACTTC | CASSQGQFGGGFEQYF
TRBJ2-7 | . | . | TRBV18 | TGTGCCAGCTCACCACCAGGTATAGGGGCCTCCTACGAGCAGTACTTC | CASSPPGIGASYEQYF
TRBJ1-1 | . | . | TRBV14 | TGTGCCAGCAGCTTCGGGCGGGGGGATTACACTGAAGCTTTCTTT | CASSFGRGDYTEAFF
TRBJ1-2 | . | . | TRBV27 | TGTGCCAGCAGTTATAGTTCCTCTTGGGCTGGCTACACCTTC | CASSYSSSWAGYTF
TRBJ2-7 | . | . | TRBV15 | TGTGCCACCAGCAGAGTACGGCAGGGGACCTACGAGCAGTACTTC | CATSRVRQGTYEQYF
TRBJ2-7 | few | . | TRBV4-3 | TGCGCCAGCAGCCAAAGCCCAGGGTCCTACGAGCAGTACTTC | CASSQSPGSYEQYF
TRBJ2-3 | . | TRBD2 | TRBV19 | TGTGCCAGTAGTATAGCCCTCGGGCTAGCGGGCCACACAGATACGCAGTATTTT | CASSIALGLAGHTDTQYF
TRBJ1-5 | . | . | TRBV19 | TGTGCGACTTCGGCGGTGAATCAGCCCCAGCATTTT | CATSAVNQPQHF
TRBJ2-7 | . | . | TRBV28 | TGTGCCAGCAGTTTTGGTGTCCGTGGGAGCCATGAGTACGAGCAGTACTTC | CASSFGVRGSHEYEQYF
TRBJ2-7 | . | . | TRBV19 | TGTGCCAGTAGTCGTCCGGGGGTCTACGAGCAGTACTTC | CASSRPGVYEQYF
TRBJ2-3 | . | TRBD1 | TRBV11-2 | TGTGCCAGCAGCTTAGGAGCACAGGGGGGCATCACAGATACGCAGTATTTT | CASSLGAQGGITDTQYF
TRBJ1-1 | . | TRBD1 | TRBV6-1 | TGTGCCAGCAGTTTGGACAGGGGTTCGAACACTGAAGCTTTCTTT | CASSLDRGSNTEAFF
TRBJ1-4 | . | . | TRBV9 | TGTGCCAGCAGCGGACAGCCATATGAAAAACTGTTTTTT | CASSGQPYEKLFF
TRBJ1-4 | . | . | TRBV12-1 | TGTGCCAGCAGCTTAAATCGGGCGGGTGAAAAACTGTTTTTT | CASSLNRAGEKLFF
TRBJ1-6 | . | . | TRBV30 | TGTGCCTGGAGTGTTGATGGCCCTTATTCACCCCTCCACTTT | CAWSVDGPYSPLHF
TRBJ2-1 | . | . | TRBV21-1 | TGTGCCAGCAGCAAAGGGCCGCGGGAGGACAACAATGAGCAGTTCTTC | CASSKGPREDNNEQFF
TRBJ1-4 | . | . | TRBV30 | TGTGCCTGGAGCGATTGGACAGTTGCAACTAATGAAAAACTGTTTTTT | CAWSDWTVATNEKLFF
TRBJ1-5 | . | . | TRBV2 | TGTGCCAGCAGTGAAGCGACAGGCTTGTCCCAGCATTTT | CASSEATGLSQHF
TRBJ2-7 | . | . | TRBV28 | TGTGCCAGCCGCTTTGGAGGGGACTACGAGCAGTACTTC | CASRFGGDYEQYF
TRBJ2-3 | . | TRBD1 | TRBV4-3 | TGCGCCAGCAGCCGGTTGGCAGGGGGAACAGATACGCAGTATTTT | CASSRLAGGTDTQYF
TRBJ2-7 | . | TRBD1 | TRBV5-1 | TGCGCCAGCAGCCTCAATACAGGGGAACTTTCCTACGAGCAGTACTTC | CASSLNTGELSYEQYF
TRBJ2-7 | . | TRBD2 | TRBV18 | TGTGCCAGCTCACCCTCGGGGGGGCAGTCCTACGAGCAGTACTTC | CASSPSGGQSYEQYF
TRBJ2-7 | . | TRBD2 | TRBV29-1 | TGCAGCGTTTCCTGGCGGGGGGTCGAGGAGCAGTACTTC | CSVSWRGVEEQYF
TRBJ1-5 | . | . | TRBV7-9 | TGTGCCAGCAGCTTAGCACAGGGTATTGGCAATCAGCCCCAGCATTTT | CASSLAQGIGNQPQHF
TRBJ2-1 | few | . | TRBV7-9 | TGTGCCAGCACACCTATTGGTGAGCAGTTCTTC | CASTPIGEQFF
TRBJ1-1 | few | . | TRBV10-3 | TGTGCCATCAGTGAGTCGATACAGAACACTGAAGCTTTCTTT | CAISESIQNTEAFF
TRBJ2-2 | . | TRBD2 | TRBV2 | TGTGCCAGCATTGGACTAGCGGGAGGTAGCACCGGGGAGCTGTTTTTT | CASIGLAGGSTGELFF
TRBJ1-1 | . | . | TRBV13 | TGTGCCAGCAGCTTAGGGGCGGTGAACACTGAAGCTTTCTTT | CASSLGAVNTEAFF
TRBJ2-5 | . | TRBD1 | TRBV4-1 | TGCGCCAGCAGCCAGGGGACAGGGAAAGAGACCCAGTACTTC | CASSQGTGKETQYF
TRBJ2-3 | . | . | TRBV4-1 | TGCGCCAGCAGCCAAGATCGGGGGATCGCAGATACGCAGTATTTT | CASSQDRGIADTQYF
TRBJ2-7 | . | TRBD2 | TRBV7-2 | TGTGCCAGCAGCTTAACTAGCGGGAGCGAGCAGTACTTC | CASSLTSGSEQYF
TRBJ2-3 | . | TRBD1 | TRBV5-1 | TGCGCCAGCAGCTTGCAGGGGGCTGCAGATACGCAGTATTTT | CASSLQGAADTQYF
TRBJ2-7 | once | TRBD1 | TRBV13 | TGTGCCAGCAGCTTATCCGGGACAGGGATCTACGAGCAGTACTTC | CASSLSGTGIYEQYF
TRBJ1-2 | . | . | TRBV7-2 | TGTGCCAGCAGCTTGGGCCAGTTTCGTGGCTACACCTTC | CASSLGQFRGYTF
TRBJ2-7 | . | TRBD1 | TRBV23-1 | TGCGCCAGCAGTCACCCCTCCCCCGGGACAGGGGGATACGAGCAGTACTTC | CASSHPSPGTGGYEQYF